Shown below are 30 T cell receptor beta chains from a single sample sequenced in a study of control samples from healthy donors and cancer patients. Repertoires were generated with immunoSEQ multiplex PCR, while TCRdb's copy carries only in-frame clones and drops some. The table lists 95,000 to 150,000 clones, 87% of them singletons. Sequenced sample: blood. Every receptor here comes from a man between 60 and 75 years old in good health.

The chain links TRBV19 to TRBJ2-1, with TRBD2 matching 10 bases. CDR3 size: 16 residues. The germline V gene has CDR1 LNHDA and CDR2 SQIVND (reference sequence). Trimming removed 7 bases from V and 1 base from J; junction bases left unmatched: 7. CDR3 sequence (DNA): TGTGCCAGTACCCAAGCGGGGGGGAATTCCTACAATGAGCAGTTCTTC. Translating it yields CASTQAGGNSYNEQFF.

The chain uses TRBV4-1 and TRBJ2-1; 9 bases align to TRBD2. V lost 4 bases, J lost 0 bases, and 16 bases stayed unmatched. From germline, CDR1 is MGHRA and CDR2 YSYEKL. The CDR3 sequence is 20 residues long. CDR3 in amino acids: CASSPSRGGARRTSYNEQFF. The CDR3 DNA is TGCGCCAGCAGCCCGTCCCGCGGGGGGGCCCGACGTACCTCCTACAATGAGCAGTTCTTC.

V gene TRBV28 combines with J gene TRBJ2-7; 9 nucleotides match TRBD1. Germline V lookup: CDR1 MDHEN, CDR2 SYDVKM. V trimming: 7 bases; J trimming: 3 bases; junction bases outside the gene matches: 16. The CDR3 covers 17 residues. CDR3 coding DNA: TGTGCCAGCATCCCCGGGACAGGGAAACCCCCTTTCTACGAGCAGTACTTC. Its protein is CASIPGTGKPPFYEQYF.

The rearrangement uses TRBV7-9 and TRBJ2-4; TRBD1 might be the D (7 bases). Germline V gene data show CDR1 as SEHNR and CDR2 as FQNEAQ (reference sequence). The CDR3 contains 16 residues. Trimming took 4 bases from V and 3 from J, leaving 16 bases between them. CDR3 in amino acids: CASSSDRVGGKNIQYF. In nucleotides, the CDR3 is TGTGCCAGCAGCTCCGACAGGGTCGGGGGCAAAAACATTCAGTACTTC.

The genes are TRBV19 and TRBJ2-3; D gene unclear. CDR1 LNHDA and CDR2 SQIVND come from the germline V gene (reference sequence). The germline V and J ends were trimmed by 8 bases and 2 bases, with 11 bases remaining between them. The CDR3 loop spans 13 amino acids. CDR3 region: CASLETNTDTQYF. CDR3 bases: TGTGCCAGTCTTGAGACCAACACAGATACGCAGTATTTT.

Turning to this clone: Mismatch with germline at one junction end may stem from a read error. The sample contains more than one DNA sequence encoding this CDR3. CDR3 in amino acids: CASSPGTNSPLHF. CDR3 nucleotide sequence: TGTGCCAGCAGTCCCGGGACTAATTCGCCCCTCCACTTT. The chain uses TRBV27 and TRBJ1-6; possible D gene TRBD1, 5 bases. This CDR3 region has 13 residues. Germline assignment: CDR1 MNHEY and CDR2 SMNVEV (reference sequence).

The chain recombines TRBV5-5 with TRBJ2-7; 11 nucleotides line up with TRBD1. The CDR3 covers 14 residues. Germline CDR1 SGHKS, CDR2 YYEKEE (reference sequence). Trimming removed 3 bases from V and 3 bases from J; junction bases left unmatched: 2. This CDR3 is CASSWTGGGYEQYF. CDR3 sequence (DNA): TGTGCCAGCAGCTGGACAGGGGGCGGCTACGAGCAGTACTTC.

Only one count was recorded for this clone. This chain uses TRBV18 with TRBJ2-1; 13 positions match TRBD2. V was pared by 5 bases and J by 6 bases, with 7 bases of the junction left unmatched. This CDR3 region has 16 residues. Germline CDR1 KGHSH, CDR2 LQKENI. CDR3 protein: CASSIGTSGVSNEQFF. The CDR3 DNA reads TGTGCCAGCTCAATTGGGACTAGCGGGGTTAGCAATGAGCAGTTCTTC.

This clone was observed a handful of times. This chain connects TRBV7-8 to TRBJ1-1; D gene uncertain. This CDR3 comprises 13 residues. CDR1 and CDR2 from the germline V gene are SGHVS and FQNEAQ. V was clipped by 1 base and J by 5 bases, with 8 bases between them. This chain's CDR3 is CASSLESGTEAFF. CDR3 bases: TGTGCCAGCAGCTTAGAGAGTGGGACTGAAGCTTTCTTT.

The CDR3 DNA is TGTGCCAGCAGCTTGCGGACAGGGCGCGGCACTGAAGCTTTCTTT. Amino acids: CASSLRTGRGTEAFF. This chain uses TRBV5-8 with TRBJ1-1; 8 positions match TRBD1. Trimming removed 1 base from V and 4 bases from J; junction bases left unmatched: 6. The CDR3 spans 15 residues. Germline V gene data show CDR1 as SGHTS and CDR2 as YDEGEE.

CDR3 DNA: TGTGCCAGTATTCAAGGACTCGGGGAGCTGTTTTTT. Translating gives CASIQGLGELFF. V gene TRBV19 combines with J gene TRBJ2-2; tentatively, D is TRBD2 (5 bases). The ends were cut back, 7 bases at V and 7 bases at J, with 10 bases in the middle. CDR1 LNHDA and CDR2 SQIVND come from the germline V gene (reference sequence). The CDR3 is made up of 12 amino acids. The full variable domain, completed using reference TRBV19 and TRBJ2-2, is DGGITQSPKYLFRKEGQNVTLSCEQNLNHDAMYWYRQDPGQGLRLIYYSQIVNDFQKGDIAEGYSVSREKKESFPLTVTSAQKNPTAFYLCASIQGLGELFFGEGSRLTVL.

This clone has only a few counts. The CDR3 loop reads CASSPTGGGADTQYF. The CDR3 DNA reads TGTGCCAGCAGCCCCACAGGAGGGGGGGCAGATACGCAGTATTTT. The chain uses TRBV7-3 and TRBJ2-3, with D perhaps matching TRBD2 (7 bases). V lost 5 bases and J lost 4, with 16 bases in between. This CDR3 contains 15 residues. Germline V gene sequence: CDR1 SGHTA, CDR2 FQGTGA.

The CDR3 DNA reads as TGCGCCAGCTTTAAGAAAGGGTCGGGCACTGAAGCTTTCTTT. Amino acids: CASFKKGSGTEAFF. The gene calls are TRBV23-1 and TRBJ1-1; D is unclear. TRBV23-1 carries the ORF label, with uncertain function. This CDR3 is built from 14 residues. The germline V and J ends were trimmed by 8 bases and 4 bases, with 17 bases remaining between them.

V and J are TRBV14 and TRBJ2-3, with D unclear. This CDR3 spans 11 amino acids. Trimming removed 1 base from V and 11 bases from J, with 7 bases in between. Germline lookup yields CDR1 SGHDN and CDR2 FVKESK. CDR3 bases: TGTGCCAGCAGCCAAGCGGGCAGGCAGTATTTT. Translation: CASSQAGRQYF. Filled out from reference TRBV14 and TRBJ2-3, the complete variable domain reads EAGVTQFPSHSVIEKGQTVTLRCDPISGHDNLYWYRRVMGKEIKFLLHFVKESKQDESGMPNNRFLAERTGGTYSTLKVQPAELEDSGVYFCASSQAGRQYFGPGTRLTVL.

This rearrangement joins TRBV7-2 to TRBJ2-7; D gene uncertain. CDR1 and CDR2 from the germline V gene are SGHTA and FQGNSA. The CDR3 runs 12 residues. Trimming removed 6 bases at V and 2 bases at J, with 8 bases between. Here the CDR3 reads CASRFNTYEQYF. CDR3 nucleotide sequence: TGTGCCAGCAGATTCAACACCTACGAGCAGTACTTC.

The gene calls are TRBV7-2 and TRBJ2-7, with D unclear. The CDR3 consists of 13 residues. Trimming left V 3 bases short and J 3 bases short, with 9 bases between. The germline CDR1 and CDR2 sequences are SGHTA and FQGNSA. CDR3 DNA sequence: TGTGCCAGCAGCTTCACTTCTCTCTACGAGCAGTACTTC. It specifies CASSFTSLYEQYF.

Note on this clone: Different DNA sequences within this sample yield the same CDR3. CDR3 sequence: CASSLVGYEQYF. The CDR3 DNA follows: TGTGCCAGCAGCTTAGTAGGCTACGAGCAGTACTTC. V gene TRBV11-2 combines with J gene TRBJ2-7; D is uncertain. CDR3 size: 12 residues. V lost 1 base and J lost 3, with 4 bases in between. Per germline, CDR1 SGHAT and CDR2 FQNNGV. The whole variable domain, remainder taken from reference TRBV11-2 and TRBJ2-7, is EAGVAQSPRYKIIEKRQSVAFWCNPISGHATLYWYQQILGQGPKLLIQFQNNGVVDDSQLPKDRFSAERLKGVDSTLKIQPAKLEDSAVYLCASSLVGYEQYFGPGTRLTVT.

The J gene is TRBJ2-2, the V gene TRBV7-2, with unresolved D. With 5 bases removed from V and 1 base from J, the gap between germline ends came to 11 bases. The CDR3 is made up of 15 amino acids. CDR1 SGHTA and CDR2 FQGNSA come from the germline V gene. The CDR3: CASSPRWQNTGELFF. In nucleotides, the CDR3 is TGTGCCAGCAGCCCGAGATGGCAGAACACCGGGGAGCTGTTTTTT.

This sequence joins TRBV28 and TRBJ1-2, with TRBD1 identical over 7 bases. Germline CDR1 and CDR2: MDHEN and SYDVKM. There are 13 residues in the CDR3. V lost 6 bases to trimming and J lost 4 bases; unmatched junction nucleotides: 5. CDR3 in amino acids: CASRPTGAYGYTF. The CDR3, as DNA: TGTGCCAGCAGACCCACAGGGGCCTATGGCTACACCTTC.

The V gene is TRBV2, the J gene TRBJ1-5; D remains ambiguous. Trimming pared 3 bases from V and 2 bases from J, leaving 5 bases between. Germline lookup yields CDR1 SNHLY and CDR2 FYNNEI. This CDR3 spans 13 amino acids. The CDR3 region has the DNA TGTGCCAGCAGTGACGGAGGCAATCAGCCCCAGCATTTT. Translation: CASSDGGNQPQHF.

The chain is built from TRBV7-8 and TRBJ1-4, with 9 bases aligning to TRBD1. V trimming: 5 bases; J trimming: 7 bases; junction bases outside the gene matches: 5. This CDR3 region has 14 residues. From germline, CDR1 is SGHVS and CDR2 FQNEAQ. CDR3 in DNA: TGTGCCAGCAGCCATTGGGACAGGGTTGAAAAACTGTTTTTT. Encoded protein: CASSHWDRVEKLFF.

This rearrangement joins TRBV6-5 to TRBJ1-5, with 7 bases aligning to TRBD1. The CDR3 loop spans 15 amino acids. Germline V lookup: CDR1 MNHEY, CDR2 SVGAGI. With V trimmed by 7 bases and J by 1 base, 7 bases remained unmatched. The CDR3 region has the DNA TGTGCCAGCAAACCGACAGGGACCAGCAATCAGCCCCAGCATTTT. Translated: CASKPTGTSNQPQHF.

V is TRBV4-3 and J is TRBJ2-1, with unresolved D. Germline CDR1 LGHNA, CDR2 YSLEER. V gave up 1 base and J gave up 7 bases, with 11 bases separating them. This CDR3 is built from 14 residues. CDR3 DNA: TGCGCCAGCAGCCAAGCGGGCTGGAAAAATGAGCAGTTCTTC. Protein product: CASSQAGWKNEQFF.

The chain recombines TRBV5-1 with TRBJ1-6; D remains unclear. Germline lookup yields CDR1 SGHRS and CDR2 YFSETQ. V was cut by 0 bases and J by 9 bases, with 10 bases left in between. The CDR3 runs to 14 residues. CDR3 residues: CASSLEAVTSPLHF. In DNA, the CDR3 is TGCGCCAGCAGCTTGGAGGCAGTTACTTCACCCCTCCACTTT.

CDR3 amino acids: CASRLGGQPQHF. In DNA form, the CDR3 reads TGTGCCAGCAGGCTTGGGGGCCAGCCCCAGCATTTT. This chain links TRBV12-3 or TRBV12-4 with TRBJ1-5; D may be TRBD1 (6 bases). The CDR3 spans 12 residues. V was pared by 6 bases and J by 7 bases, with 10 bases between.

This chain connects TRBV28 to TRBJ1-1; unclear D gene. CDR1 and CDR2 (germline): MDHEN, SYDVKM. This CDR3 is built from 14 residues. V lost 4 bases and J 0 bases, leaving 9 bases between the germline ends. The CDR3 nucleotides read TGTGCCAGCAGTTCTCATCATGTGAACACTGAAGCTTTCTTT. It translates to CASSSHHVNTEAFF.

The chain employs TRBV28 and TRBJ1-2; 7 positions agree with TRBD1. V shed 6 bases, J shed 2 bases, and the junction held 12 bases outside the gene matches. Germline V gene lookup returns CDR1 MDHEN and CDR2 SYDVKM. This CDR3 region has 16 residues. As DNA, the CDR3 is TGTGCCAGCAGGGCCGGACAGGAAGGGGCCAACTATGGCTACACCTTC. This codes for CASRAGQEGANYGYTF.

This sequence joins TRBV9 and TRBJ1-3, with D tentatively TRBD1 (6 bases). Germline CDR1 SGDLS, CDR2 YYNGEE. The CDR3 is 14 residues long. The V end lost 4 bases, the J end lost 6 bases, and 14 bases lay between the germline ends. CDR3 bases: TGTGCCAGCAGCCCAAGGACAGAGATAAACACCATATATTTT. The encoded protein is CASSPRTEINTIYF.

The chain joins TRBV7-8 to TRBJ1-1; D remains ambiguous. CDR3 length: 13 residues. The V gene lost 1 base and the J gene lost 3 bases, with 6 bases spanning the gap. Germline assignment: CDR1 SGHVS and CDR2 FQNEAQ. CDR3 protein: CASSLVAYTEAFF. The CDR3 region has the DNA TGTGCCAGCAGCTTAGTAGCGTACACTGAAGCTTTCTTT.

This clone showed up just once. The V gene is TRBV15, the J gene TRBJ1-1; possibly TRBD1 for D (5 bases). Germline CDR1 and CDR2: LNHNV and YYDKDF (reference sequence). This CDR3 is built from 16 residues. V lost 1 base, J lost 2 bases, and 14 bases lay in between. The CDR3 DNA follows: TGTGCCACCAGCAGAGGGGAGTTGACAGTTAACACTGAAGCTTTCTTT. Amino acid sequence: CATSRGELTVNTEAFF.